The sequence of this T cell receptor (beta chain) was determined in a study of cytotoxic CD8 clonotypes in ibrutinib-treated CLL. The V and J ends lost 6 bases and 6 bases, in that order; junction bases with no gene match: 6. This CDR3 is 13 amino acids long. Germline V gene data show CDR1 as MDHEN and CDR2 as SYDVKM. The data were produced by immunoSEQ multiplex PCR, yet TCRdb's version contains in-frame clones alone and is incomplete. Among some 200,000 clones listed, around 70% were seen once. This clone turned up a few times. This TCR was recovered from a human donor with chronic lymphocytic leukemia. The chain links TRBV28 to TRBJ2-7, with 9 bases matching TRBD1. The starting material was PBMCs, obtained after 24 months of ibrutinib treatment. The CDR3 protein is CASRRTGVGEQYF. In DNA form, the CDR3 reads TGTGCCAGCAGAAGGACAGGGGTAGGCGAGCAGTACTTC.